The T cell receptor beta chain described here comes from a study of blood T cell repertoires in COVID-19. The wider study: Some COVID-19 samples were acute and others convalescent; all came from the United States, Italy and Spain. In each case, the material was cDNA or gDNA derived from T cells, B-cell-depleted T cells, or PBMCs.

The CDR3 length is 16 residues. Germline lookup yields CDR1 MGHDK and CDR2 SYGVNS. Between the trimmed V and J ends, which lost 2 bases and 2 bases, there was a span of 15 bases. Authors' processing steps: Estimated nucleated cell counts came from reference gene primer amplification. Some clones are missing from TCRdb's copy, which holds only in-frame ones; the method was immunoSEQ multiplex PCR. V and J calls and clone size are as listed in that table; D and trimming were resolved from the DNA. The table has approximately 110,000 clones, about 75% seen once. Sequences were obtained from peripheral blood. This sequence originates from a woman aged 70-85 years with acute or convalescent COVID-19. The chain has TRBV25-1 and TRBJ2-5, with TRBD1 as a possible D gene (6 bases). The CDR3 DNA follows: TGTGCCAGCAGTGAACCAGGGGCCCCTAATCAAGAGACCCAGTACTTC. Its translation: CASSEPGAPNQETQYF.